This T cell receptor (beta chain) emerged from a study of blood T cells in healthy people across ages. Study context: Through template switching, about one barcoded beta molecule was captured per two T cells, as measured in model experiments. Study findings and constraints: Lack of knowledge of donor CMV status possibly confounded expanded clonotype changes.

Germline lookup yields CDR1 ENHRY and CDR2 SYGVKD. The ends were cut back, 7 bases at V and 0 bases at J, with 9 bases in the middle. The CDR3 spans 13 residues. Combining a sample-barcoded 5' primer with a J-beta primer mix, a second PCR ran for about 7 to 11 cycles. TCRdb re-called the 5' RACE reads with MiXCR, one entry per CDR3 protein. The repertoire holds about 800,000 distinct CDR3 sequences, with approximately 25% as singletons. Turning to this clonotype: Its antigen is unidentified.

This sample was also put to use in a study of T cells of mothers and their children. That source reports: Unrelated mother-child pairs always had slightly, but never significantly, lower normalized overlap than related pairs.

The rearrangement joins TRBV10-3 to TRBJ1-1; the D is unclear. The source is a boy between 10 and 17 years old in good health. Material: blood. CDR3 coding DNA: TGTGCCATCAAGAACGGCATGAACACTGAAGCTTTCTTT. This sequence encodes CAIKNGMNTEAFF.